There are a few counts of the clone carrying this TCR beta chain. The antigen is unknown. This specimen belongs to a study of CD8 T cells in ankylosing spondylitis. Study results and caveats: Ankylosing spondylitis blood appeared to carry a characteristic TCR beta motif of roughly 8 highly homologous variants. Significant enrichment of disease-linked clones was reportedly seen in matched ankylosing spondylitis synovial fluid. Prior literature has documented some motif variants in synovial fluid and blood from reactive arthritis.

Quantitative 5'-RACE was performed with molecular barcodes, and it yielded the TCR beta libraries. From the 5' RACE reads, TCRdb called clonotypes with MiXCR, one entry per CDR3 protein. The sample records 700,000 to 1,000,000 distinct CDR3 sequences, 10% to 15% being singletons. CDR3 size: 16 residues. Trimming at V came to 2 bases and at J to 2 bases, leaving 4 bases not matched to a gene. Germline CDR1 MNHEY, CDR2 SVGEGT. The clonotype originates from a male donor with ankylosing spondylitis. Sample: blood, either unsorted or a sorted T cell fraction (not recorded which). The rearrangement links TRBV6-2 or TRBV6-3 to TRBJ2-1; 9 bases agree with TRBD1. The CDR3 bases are TGTGCCAGCAGTTACAGGGACAGGGATACCTACAATGAGCAGTTCTTC. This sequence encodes CASSYRDRDTYNEQFF.